A few counts support the clone carrying this T cell receptor (beta chain). Its antigen is still unknown. This entry comes from a study of metastatic and nonmetastatic thyroid tumors. Study at large: From malignant and benign thyroid patients, repertoires in blood and in tumor or nodule tissue were compared.

Study-wide results and caveats: Reports indicated that malignant thyroid tumors showed significantly higher TCR beta diversity than benign nodules did, in blood and tumor.

None of the patients had undergone any treatment ahead of thyroid surgery. Original analysis: A papillary thyroid cancer distant-metastasis classifier was built from CDR3 differences across clinicopathological groups. MiXCR reprocessed the PCR reads for TCRdb. In this record, the V and J calls reflect TCRdb's handling and not the investigators' own analysis. This table has 70,000 or so clones, more than 13% appearing once. The receptor was isolated from a male donor with papillary thyroid cancer or a benign thyroid nodule (not recorded which). Some clones in this sample may be carry-over from other donors' samples. Material: blood.

CDR3 sequence: CASIQFFGLSNQPQHF. Written as DNA, the CDR3 is TGTGCCAGCATCCAATTCTTCGGCTTGAGCAATCAGCCCCAGCATTTT. The chain joins TRBV27 to TRBJ1-5; D is undetermined. The V and J ends lost 7 bases and 1 base respectively, with 17 bases between them. Germline V CDR1 and CDR2: MNHEY, SMNVEV (reference sequence). This CDR3 has 16 residues.